The clone carrying this T cell receptor (beta chain) was observed a few times. Time point specified: cycle 4 day 1 (C4D1), after 5 to 7 weeks of nivolumab. Every patient was affected by relapse after autologous stem cell transplantation, while exposure to brentuximab vedotin was not uniform. The V and J ends lost 3 bases and 0 bases respectively, with 12 bases between them. This CDR3 region has 16 residues. Germline CDR1 LGHNA, CDR2 YNFKEQ. Assay used: immunoSEQ multiplex PCR; TCRdb lists only in-frame clones, some missing. The sample lists roughly 39,000 clones, just over 75% occurring once. This specimen belongs to a study of PD-1 blockade in classical Hodgkin lymphoma.

This sequence was found in a human donor with classical Hodgkin lymphoma. This chain links TRBV4-2 with TRBJ1-3; D perhaps matches TRBD1 (5 bases). The sample consisted of peripheral blood mononuclear cells (PBMCs), taken before the fourth cycle of nivolumab. In nucleotides, the CDR3 is TGTGCCAGCAGCCAGACAACAGGTAGCTCTGGAAACACCATATATTTT. The encoded protein is CASSQTTGSSGNTIYF.